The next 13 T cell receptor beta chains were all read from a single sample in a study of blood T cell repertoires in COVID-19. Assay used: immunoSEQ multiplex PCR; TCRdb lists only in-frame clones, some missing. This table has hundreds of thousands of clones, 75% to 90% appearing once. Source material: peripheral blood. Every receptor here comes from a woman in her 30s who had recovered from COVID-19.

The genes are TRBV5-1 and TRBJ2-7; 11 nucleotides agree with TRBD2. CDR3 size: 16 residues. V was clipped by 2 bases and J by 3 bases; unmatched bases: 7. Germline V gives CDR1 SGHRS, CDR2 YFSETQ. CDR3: CASSFEAGTSGYEQYF. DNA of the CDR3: TGCGCCAGCAGCTTTGAAGCCGGGACTAGCGGCTACGAGCAGTACTTC.

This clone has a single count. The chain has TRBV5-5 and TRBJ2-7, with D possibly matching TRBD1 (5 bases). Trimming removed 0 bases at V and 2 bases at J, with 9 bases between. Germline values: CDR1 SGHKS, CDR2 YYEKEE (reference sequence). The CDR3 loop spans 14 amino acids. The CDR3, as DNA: TGTGCCAGCAGCTTGGCACAGGCTACCTACGAGCAGTACTTC. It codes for CASSLAQATYEQYF.

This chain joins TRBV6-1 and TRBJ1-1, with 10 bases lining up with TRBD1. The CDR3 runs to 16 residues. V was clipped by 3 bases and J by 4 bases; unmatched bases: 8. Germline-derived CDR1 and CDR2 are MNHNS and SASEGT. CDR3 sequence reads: CASSERADRGGTEAFF. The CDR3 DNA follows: TGTGCCAGCAGTGAGCGGGCGGACAGGGGGGGCACTGAAGCTTTCTTT.

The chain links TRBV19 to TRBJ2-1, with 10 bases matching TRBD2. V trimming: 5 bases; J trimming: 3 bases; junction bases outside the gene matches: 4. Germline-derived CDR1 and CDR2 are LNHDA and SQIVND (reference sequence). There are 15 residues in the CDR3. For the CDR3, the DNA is TGTGCCAGTAGTGATCAGCGGGAGGGCTACAATGAGCAGTTCTTC. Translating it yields CASSDQREGYNEQFF.

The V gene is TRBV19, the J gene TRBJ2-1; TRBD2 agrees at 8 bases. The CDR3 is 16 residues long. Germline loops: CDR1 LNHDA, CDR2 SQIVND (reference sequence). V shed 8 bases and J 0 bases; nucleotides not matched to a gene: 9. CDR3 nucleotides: TGTGCCAGTGTTGGGGGGAGCGGGGGCTCCTACAATGAGCAGTTCTTC. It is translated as CASVGGSGGSYNEQFF. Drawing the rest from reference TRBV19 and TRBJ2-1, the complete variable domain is DGGITQSPKYLFRKEGQNVTLSCEQNLNHDAMYWYRQDPGQGLRLIYYSQIVNDFQKGDIAEGYSVSREKKESFPLTVTSAQKNPTAFYLCASVGGSGGSYNEQFFGPGTRLTVL.

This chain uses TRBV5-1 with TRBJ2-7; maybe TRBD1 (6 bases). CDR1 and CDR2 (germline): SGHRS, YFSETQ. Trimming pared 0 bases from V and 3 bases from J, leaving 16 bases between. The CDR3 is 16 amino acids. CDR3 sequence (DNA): TGCGCCAGCAGCTTGGGAGGTTGGACAGATAGCTACGAGCAGTACTTC. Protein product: CASSLGGWTDSYEQYF.

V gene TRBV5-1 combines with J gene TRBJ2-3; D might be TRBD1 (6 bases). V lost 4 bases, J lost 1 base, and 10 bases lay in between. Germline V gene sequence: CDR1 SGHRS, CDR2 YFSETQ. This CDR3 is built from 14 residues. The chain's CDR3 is CASSKQGGTDTQYF. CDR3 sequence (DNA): TGCGCCAGCAGCAAACAGGGAGGCACAGATACGCAGTATTTT. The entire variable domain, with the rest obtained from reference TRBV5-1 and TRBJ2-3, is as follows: KAGVTQTPRYLIKTRGQQVTLSCSPISGHRSVSWYQQTPGQGLQFLFEYFSETQRNKGNFPGRFSGRQFSNSRSEMNVSTLELGDSALYLCASSKQGGTDTQYFGPGTRLTVL.

CDR3 coding DNA: TGTGCCAGCCAAAGGGGGAATGAGCAGTTCTTC. It codes for CASQRGNEQFF. This chain joins TRBV6-5 and TRBJ2-1; TRBD1 might be the D (6 bases). Germline CDR1 MNHEY, CDR2 SVGAGI. V lost 8 bases and J 7 bases, leaving 9 bases between the germline ends. The CDR3 spans 11 residues.

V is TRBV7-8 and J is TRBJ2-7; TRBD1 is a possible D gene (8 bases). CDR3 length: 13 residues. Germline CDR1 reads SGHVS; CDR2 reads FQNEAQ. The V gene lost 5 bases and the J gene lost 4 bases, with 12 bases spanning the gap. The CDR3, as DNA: TGTGCCAGCAGCATACAGGGGGGGTACGAGCAGTACTTC. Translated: CASSIQGGYEQYF.

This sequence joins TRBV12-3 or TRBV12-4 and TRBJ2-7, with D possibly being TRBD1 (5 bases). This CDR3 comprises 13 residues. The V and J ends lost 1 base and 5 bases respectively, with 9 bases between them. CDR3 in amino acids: CASSLGLRDEQYF. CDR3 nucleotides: TGTGCCAGCAGTTTAGGGCTCAGGGACGAGCAGTACTTC.

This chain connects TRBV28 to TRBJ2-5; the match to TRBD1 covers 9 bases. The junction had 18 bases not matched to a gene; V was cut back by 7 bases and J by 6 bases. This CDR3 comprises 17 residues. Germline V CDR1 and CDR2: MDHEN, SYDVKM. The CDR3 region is CASTQEYEGQGRQTQYF. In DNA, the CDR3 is TGTGCCAGCACCCAAGAGTATGAGGGACAGGGTCGACAGACCCAGTACTTC.

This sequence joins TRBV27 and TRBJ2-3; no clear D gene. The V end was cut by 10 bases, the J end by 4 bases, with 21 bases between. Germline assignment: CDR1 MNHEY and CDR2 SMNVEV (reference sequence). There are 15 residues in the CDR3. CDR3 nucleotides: TGTGCCACCCTCCCCTCCCAACACGGGTCAGATACGCAGTATTTT. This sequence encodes CATLPSQHGSDTQYF.

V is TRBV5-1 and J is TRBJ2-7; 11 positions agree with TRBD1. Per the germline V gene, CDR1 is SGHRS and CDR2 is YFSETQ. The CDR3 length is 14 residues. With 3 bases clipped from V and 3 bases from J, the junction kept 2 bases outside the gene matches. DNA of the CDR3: TGCGCCAGCAGCTGGGGGACAGGGGGCTACGAGCAGTACTTC. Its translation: CASSWGTGGYEQYF.